Shown below are 8 T cell receptor beta chains from a single sample sequenced in a study of CD8 T cells in Susac syndrome. After extraction with the RNeasy kit, roughly 0.45 to 1 ug of the RNA was reverse transcribed using random hexamers. TCRdb reprocessed the immunoSEQ multiplex PCR reads with MiXCR, giving one entry per CDR3 protein. This sample has 150,000 to 200,000 distinct CDR3 sequences, with 85% to 95% found just once. Source material: CD4+ T cells from PBMCs. The receptors were gathered from a human donor in good health.

V gene TRBV7-3 combines with J gene TRBJ2-7, with D perhaps TRBD1 or TRBD2 (5 bases each). V was pared by 4 bases and J by 2 bases, with 15 bases between. Germline CDR1 and CDR2: SGHTA and FQGTGA. The CDR3 extends over 15 amino acids. CDR3 sequence reads: CASSSRPGPTYEQYF. CDR3 bases: TGTGCCAGCAGCTCCCGTCCGGGACCGACCTACGAGCAGTACTTC.

The chain has TRBV7-2 and TRBJ2-1; 9 positions agree with TRBD1. Germline V CDR1 and CDR2: SGHTA, FQGNSA. The length of the CDR3 is 14 residues. V trimming: 2 bases; J trimming: 7 bases; junction bases outside the gene matches: 3. CDR3 in DNA: TGTGCCAGCAGCTTACCGGGACAGGGTAATGAGCAGTTCTTC. Amino acids: CASSLPGQGNEQFF.

The chain uses TRBV13 and TRBJ2-1; the D is unclear. V was pared by 10 bases and J by 0 bases, with 19 bases between. The germline V gene encodes CDR1 PRHDT and CDR2 FYEKMQ (reference sequence). The CDR3 sequence is 16 residues long. The CDR3 region is CAITLGTASSYNEQFF. As DNA, the CDR3 is TGTGCCATCACCCTGGGAACGGCCAGCTCCTACAATGAGCAGTTCTTC.

The chain carries TRBV9 and TRBJ1-5; D is undetermined. CDR3 size: 15 residues. V dropped 0 bases and J dropped 0 bases, with 7 bases sitting between them. The V gene's germline CDR1 is SGDLS and CDR2 YYNGEE. The CDR3 DNA follows: TGTGCCAGCAGCGTAGATGGGTATAGCAATCAGCCCCAGCATTTT. Translation gives CASSVDGYSNQPQHF. Full variable domain (rest looked up from reference TRBV9 and TRBJ1-5): DSGVTQTPKHLITATGQRVTLRCSPRSGDLSVYWYQQSLDQGLQFLIQYYNGEERAKGNILERFSAQQFPDLHSELNLSSLELGDSALYFCASSVDGYSNQPQHFGDGTRLSIL.

The V and J genes are TRBV5-1 and TRBJ2-5; D tentatively reads TRBD1 or TRBD2 (5 bases each). Germline V lookup: CDR1 SGHRS, CDR2 YFSETQ. The CDR3 contains 14 residues. Trimming shortened V by 7 bases and J by 5 bases, and 18 bases separated the two germline ends. In DNA form, the CDR3 reads TGCGCCAGCGGCACGGGGCTCGGCGGGGAGACCCAGTACTTC. This sequence encodes CASGTGLGGETQYF.

V and J are TRBV7-9 and TRBJ1-4; D not certain. The germline V gene has CDR1 SEHNR and CDR2 FQNEAQ (reference sequence). V gave up 3 bases and J gave up 0 bases, with 2 bases separating them. The CDR3 consists of 13 residues. CDR3 sequence: CASSFSTNEKLFF. The CDR3, as DNA: TGTGCCAGCAGCTTTTCAACTAATGAAAAACTGTTTTTT.

V is TRBV4-1 and J is TRBJ1-5; tentatively, D is TRBD1 (5 bases). V lost 8 bases, J lost 1 base, and 6 bases lay in between. The germline CDR1 and CDR2 sequences are MGHRA and YSYEKL. The CDR3 consists of 12 residues. CDR3 sequence: CASGGSNQPQHF. The CDR3 DNA reads as TGCGCCAGCGGGGGGAGCAATCAGCCCCAGCATTTT.

The genes are TRBV18 and TRBJ2-1; D possibly corresponds to TRBD1 (6 bases). The CDR3 runs to 15 residues. The ends were cut back, 7 bases at V and 4 bases at J, with 17 bases in the middle. Per germline, CDR1 KGHSH and CDR2 LQKENI. CDR3: CASLPDSLSYNEQFF. DNA for the CDR3: TGTGCCAGCTTACCGGACAGTTTGAGTTACAATGAGCAGTTCTTC.